This T cell receptor (beta chain) was captured by sequencing in a study of neurological immune-mediated disorders. Notes on the study in general: The level of TCR clonal expansion was highest in patients with HTLV-1-associated myelopathy and lowest in multiple sclerosis, where it fell below the level seen in healthy controls.

From the 5' RACE reads, TCRdb called clonotypes with MiXCR, one entry per CDR3 protein. Of roughly 36,000 distinct CDR3 sequences detected, around an eighth appear once; the ten largest clones hold over 20%. CDR1 is SGHKS, CDR2 YYEKEE, per germline (reference sequence). The length of the CDR3 is 15 residues. With V trimmed by 0 bases and J by 4 bases, 3 bases remained unmatched. In this sample, this clonotype turned up many times. Its antigen is undetermined. Source material: PBMCs. The gene calls are TRBV5-5 and TRBJ1-1, with 10 bases identical to TRBD1. The receptor's source is a woman aged 50 to 60 with HTLV-1-associated myelopathy (HAM/TSP). For the CDR3, the DNA is TGTGCCAGCAGCTTGGCGGGACAGGGGTTCACTGAAGCTTTCTTT. This translates into CASSLAGQGFTEAFF.